The clone carrying this T cell receptor beta chain was seen only once. Extraction of RNA preceded its reverse transcription into cDNA, which served as the sequencing template. Produced via immunoSEQ multiplex PCR; TCRdb's table is partial and in-frame only. The top ten clones hold 4.5% of a sample with 100,000 to 150,000 clones, 58% of them seen once. The data were taken from a study of CD8+ T cells in alopecia areata. Study-level background: Among treated patients, oral tofacitinib was administered at 5 to 10 mg twice daily.

CDR1 and CDR2 from the germline V gene are SGHTS and YDEGEE. CDR3 size: 12 residues. Trimming cost V 3 bases and J 8 bases, with 11 bases left between them. The source material was CD4+ T cells sorted from blood, sampled at week 0. V usage is TRBV5-8 and J usage is TRBJ1-1; unclear D gene. The TCR originated in a human donor with alopecia areata. This CDR3 reads CASSSGAAEAFF. CDR3 sequence (DNA): TGTGCCAGCAGCTCCGGTGCCGCGGAAGCTTTCTTT.